The 14 T cell receptor beta chains below all came from one sample that was sequenced in a study of blood T cell repertoires in COVID-19. Assay: immunoSEQ multiplex PCR; the TCRdb copy retains only in-frame clones and omits some. In the table there are 120,000 or so clones, about 85% of which are singletons. Sample: peripheral blood. The source of these receptors is a man aged 55 to 70 with acute or convalescent COVID-19.

The CDR3 DNA reads as TGTGCCAGCAGCCGGACAAACTCTGGAAACACCATATATTTT. Encoded protein: CASSRTNSGNTIYF. J is TRBJ1-3 and V is TRBV3-1 (or the pseudogene TRBV3-2); TRBD1 might be the D (5 bases). V lost 4 bases and J 0 bases, leaving 7 bases between the germline ends. The germline V gene has CDR1 LGHDT and CDR2 YNNKEL (reference sequence). The CDR3 consists of 14 residues.

The chain links TRBV5-8 to TRBJ1-2, with D perhaps TRBD1 (6 bases). Trimming left V 4 bases short and J 2 bases short, with 15 bases between. CDR1 is SGHTS and CDR2 is YDEGEE in the germline V gene. The CDR3 contains 15 residues. CDR3 amino acids: CASSPLWTENYGYTF. The CDR3 nucleotides are TGTGCCAGCAGCCCCTTGTGGACAGAGAACTATGGCTACACCTTC.

This clone has a single count. CDR3 nucleotide sequence: TGCGCCAGCAGCGCGGACTCTAGCACAGATACGCAGTATTTT. Translation gives CASSADSSTDTQYF. The rearrangement uses TRBV5-1 and TRBJ2-3, with D perhaps TRBD2 (5 bases). Germline CDR1 is SGHRS and CDR2 is YFSETQ. Trimming left V 4 bases short and J 0 bases short, with 9 bases between. This CDR3 is built from 14 residues.

The chain employs TRBV27 and TRBJ1-6; TRBD1 might be the D (6 bases). Germline CDR1 MNHEY, CDR2 SMNVEV (reference sequence). V gave up 2 bases and J gave up 8 bases, with 16 bases separating them. CDR3 length: 16 amino acids. CDR3: CASSLVGAPGDSPLHF. DNA of the CDR3: TGTGCCAGCAGTTTAGTGGGGGCGCCAGGAGATTCACCCCTCCACTTT.

The V call is TRBV5-6, the J call TRBJ2-7; 10 nucleotides align to TRBD2. The CDR3 runs to 16 residues. CDR1 and CDR2 from the germline V gene are SGHDT and YYEEEE. V shed 2 bases, J shed 0 bases, and the junction held 5 bases outside the gene matches. The CDR3 nucleotides are TGTGCCAGCAGCTTAGGACTAGCGGCCAGCTCCTACGAGCAGTACTTC. It is translated as CASSLGLAASSYEQYF.

Here the CDR3 reads CSVEGLSSSSYNEQFF. The DNA for the CDR3 is TGCAGCGTTGAAGGCCTCTCCTCGAGCTCCTACAATGAGCAGTTCTTC. The gene calls are TRBV29-1 and TRBJ2-1, with unresolved D. The germline V gene has CDR1 SQVTM and CDR2 ANQGSEA. The CDR3 is made up of 16 amino acids. V dropped 1 base and J dropped 0 bases, with 13 bases sitting between them.

This sequence joins TRBV9 and TRBJ1-4, with unresolved D. This CDR3 region has 15 residues. Germline V CDR1 and CDR2: SGDLS, YYNGEE. Between the trimmed V and J ends, which lost 0 bases and 10 bases, there was a span of 16 bases. The CDR3 DNA reads as TGTGCCAGCAGCGTAGCAGTCGGCCGGGAGGCAAAACTGTTTTTT. Protein product: CASSVAVGREAKLFF.

The rearrangement joins TRBV27 to TRBJ1-3; D is undetermined. This CDR3 has 13 residues. The germline V gene encodes CDR1 MNHEY and CDR2 SMNVEV (reference sequence). The V end lost 5 bases, the J end lost 3 bases, and 8 bases lay between the germline ends. The CDR3 region is CASSIALGNTIYF. The CDR3 DNA sequence: TGTGCCAGCAGTATAGCTCTTGGAAACACCATATATTTT.

Concerning this clone itself: In the same sample, other DNA sequences code for this CDR3. The chain recombines TRBV18 with TRBJ2-7; D is possibly TRBD1 (6 bases). Trimming shortened V by 6 bases and J by 2 bases, and 11 bases separated the two germline ends. The germline CDR1 and CDR2 sequences are KGHSH and LQKENI. The CDR3 consists of 13 residues. The CDR3: CASSRTATYEQYF. The CDR3 DNA reads as TGTGCCAGCTCGCGGACAGCCACCTACGAGCAGTACTTC.

V is TRBV19 and J is TRBJ1-4, with 9 nucleotides matching TRBD1. The ends lost 7 bases at V and 6 bases at J; junction bases unmatched: 3. The CDR3 length is 13 residues. Germline V CDR1 and CDR2: LNHDA, SQIVND (reference sequence). CDR3 in DNA: TGTGCCAGTATGCGACAGGGGGATGAAAAACTGTTTTTT. It translates to CASMRQGDEKLFF. The full variable domain, in which reference TRBV19 and TRBJ1-4 provide the parts outside the CDR3, is DGGITQSPKYLFRKEGQNVTLSCEQNLNHDAMYWYRQDPGQGLRLIYYSQIVNDFQKGDIAEGYSVSREKKESFPLTVTSAQKNPTAFYLCASMRQGDEKLFFGSGTQLSVL.

The V and J genes are TRBV5-1 and TRBJ1-2; D remains ambiguous. Germline V gene sequence: CDR1 SGHRS, CDR2 YFSETQ. V was cut by 0 bases and J by 5 bases, with 14 bases left in between. This CDR3 has 15 residues. The CDR3 reads CASSLVGGPGYGYTF. In DNA form, the CDR3 reads TGCGCCAGCAGCTTGGTTGGAGGGCCGGGATATGGCTACACCTTC.

This clone has just a few counts. The chain has TRBV29-1 and TRBJ1-3, with 9 nucleotides matching TRBD1. Looked up from germline, CDR1 is SQVTM and CDR2 is ANQGSEA. V was clipped by 6 bases and J by 4 bases; unmatched bases: 4. The CDR3 contains 13 residues. The chain's CDR3 is CSVRQGGGNTIYF. CDR3 coding DNA: TGCAGCGTAAGACAGGGGGGAGGAAACACCATATATTTT.

This rearrangement joins TRBV2 to TRBJ1-3, with no clear D. Trimming removed 6 bases at V and 0 bases at J, with 9 bases between. CDR1 is SNHLY and CDR2 is FYNNEI in the germline V gene. This CDR3 comprises 14 residues. CDR3 in amino acids: CASRSIYSGNTIYF. The CDR3, as DNA: TGTGCCAGCAGAAGCATCTACTCTGGAAACACCATATATTTT. Filled out from reference TRBV2 and TRBJ1-3, the complete variable domain reads EPEVTQTPSHQVTQMGQEVILRCVPISNHLYFYWYRQILGQKVEFLVSFYNNEISEKSEIFDDQFSVERPDGSNFTLKIRSTKLEDSAMYFCASRSIYSGNTIYFGEGSWLTVV.

The chain couples TRBV5-1 to TRBJ1-2; perhaps TRBD1 as D (6 bases). This CDR3 has 15 residues. Per germline, CDR1 SGHRS and CDR2 YFSETQ. Trimming took 4 bases from V and 2 from J, leaving 15 bases between them. In nucleotides, the CDR3 is TGCGCCAGCAGCGATACAGGGTTTAGGAACTATGGCTACACCTTC. It specifies CASSDTGFRNYGYTF. Variable domain in full (rest from reference TRBV5-1 and TRBJ1-2): KAGVTQTPRYLIKTRGQQVTLSCSPISGHRSVSWYQQTPGQGLQFLFEYFSETQRNKGNFPGRFSGRQFSNSRSEMNVSTLELGDSALYLCASSDTGFRNYGYTFGSGTRLTVV.